The T cell receptor beta chain described here comes from a study of blood T cell repertoires in COVID-19. Across the whole study: COVID-19 samples from acute and convalescent phases originated in the United States, Italy and Spain. The cDNA or gDNA used as material had been derived from T cells, B-cell-depleted T cells, or PBMCs.

Original processing notes: From reference gene primer amplification, estimates of nucleated cell counts were derived. The method was immunoSEQ multiplex PCR; TCRdb's version includes in-frame clones alone and lacks a portion of them. That table supplies the V and J calls and clone size; D and trimming were determined from the DNA. The data hold some 380,000 clones, with roughly 77% observed a single time. V lost 6 bases, J lost 7 bases, and 18 bases lay in between. Per the germline V gene, CDR1 is LGHDT and CDR2 is YNNKEL (reference sequence). The CDR3 covers 15 residues. The chain carries TRBV3-1 (or the pseudogene TRBV3-2) and TRBJ2-2; D is perhaps TRBD2 (6 bases). The specimen was peripheral blood. This TCR derives from a human donor with acute or convalescent COVID-19. The donor label of this sample is uncertain. Written as DNA, the CDR3 is TGTGCCAGCAGTCAGCACCGCGCCGGGAGCGGGGAGCTGTTTTTT. It codes for CASSQHRAGSGELFF.